The sequence of this T cell receptor beta chain was determined in a study of blood T cell repertoires in COVID-19 (dated by TCRdb to 2018 to 2020). A note on the overall study: The collaborator samples originated in the United States, Italy and Spain and spanned the acute and convalescent phases of COVID-19. The prospective study material was composed of cDNA or gDNA derived from T cells, B-cell-depleted T cells, or PBMCs. The dataset comprised deeply sampled blood TCRbeta repertoires from subjects exposed to, actively infected with, or recovered from COVID-19. A freely available public database, intended as a resource for researchers studying the immune response to SARS-CoV-2, is where the repertoires were released. The samples were drawn from two sources: the first 160 participants of the ongoing ImmuneRACE study, and some 1,300 subjects contributed by 6 global collaborators. The sample metadata nearly always contained a de-identified subject ID, COVID-19 status, age in years and sex. HLA class I and class II types, where available, came from metadata supplied by the sample provider rather than from assay-based typing.

Comment on this clone: The antigen this receptor binds is unknown. The sample holds no much larger clone one base away, and base qualities are not on file.

TCRbeta CDR3 regions were amplified from genomic DNA by means of the immunoSEQ Assay, a bias-controlled multiplex PCR. Per the original workflow: Within the assay, amplification of reference gene primers was used to estimate how many nucleated cells each sample contained. To quantify the absolute abundance of each unique TCRbeta CDR3 rearrangement, sequence reads were collapsed and filtered. For each sample, productive Simpson clonality was calculated as the square root of Simpson's diversity index across productive rearrangements. The source is immuneACCESS, and TCRdb retained only in-frame sequences with V and J called. Part of the clones is not carried over; for the studies checked, unresolved V genes explain less than half of this, and the remainder is unexplained. V and J calls and clone size are those listed in that table; D and trimming were worked out from the DNA. This sample has 160,000 or so clones in its table, and 70% to 90% of those were observed once. 1% to 1.2% of the sample goes to the ten largest clones.

Whole blood was collected in K2EDTA tubes by collaborating institutions according to the institutions' own protocols. For TCRbeta analysis, collaborator samples were shipped as frozen whole blood, as isolated PBMCs, or as DNA extracted from either sample type. The CDR3 contains 14 residues, cysteine and phenylalanine counted. Only the CDR3 DNA stays, 42 bases, in frame from base 1. Based on the germline V gene, the CDR1 and CDR2 sequences are SGHDT and YYEEEE. Trimming removed 5 bases from V and 2 bases from J; the gene matches leave 5 bases unexplained. Broader findings and caveats from the paper: The quantity of clinical and demographic metadata differed by source and by participant and was supplied without curation.

This TCR came from a man aged 40-55 years with acute or convalescent COVID-19. The chain employs TRBV5-6 and TRBJ1-2; a stretch of 8 junction bases matches TRBD1. Input material: peripheral blood. The CDR3 here reads CASRGQGWNYGYTF. The nucleotide sequence reads as follows: TGTGCCAGCAGAGGACAGGGTTGGAACTATGGCTACACCTTC.